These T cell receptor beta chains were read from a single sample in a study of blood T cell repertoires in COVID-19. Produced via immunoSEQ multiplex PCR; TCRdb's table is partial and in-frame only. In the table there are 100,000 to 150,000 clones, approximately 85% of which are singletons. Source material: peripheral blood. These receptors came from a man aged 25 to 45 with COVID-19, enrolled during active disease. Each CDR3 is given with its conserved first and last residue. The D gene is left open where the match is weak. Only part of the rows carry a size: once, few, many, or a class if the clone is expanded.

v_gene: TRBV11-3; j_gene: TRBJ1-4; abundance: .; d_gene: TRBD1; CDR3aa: CASSLDPWTGDNEKLFF; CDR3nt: TGTGCCAGCAGCTTAGACCCTTGGACAGGGGATAATGAAAAACTGTTTTTT
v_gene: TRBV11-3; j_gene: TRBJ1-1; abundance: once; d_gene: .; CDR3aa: CASSLVGGLANTEAFF; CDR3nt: TGTGCCAGCAGCTTAGTCGGGGGGCTAGCGAACACTGAAGCTTTCTTT
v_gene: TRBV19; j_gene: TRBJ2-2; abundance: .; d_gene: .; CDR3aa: CASSPGQGTGELFF; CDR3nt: TGTGCCAGTAGTCCAGGGCAGGGGACCGGGGAGCTGTTTTTT
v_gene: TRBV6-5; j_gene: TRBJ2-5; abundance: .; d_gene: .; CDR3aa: CASSYARETQYF; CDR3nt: TGTGCCAGCAGTTACGCCCGGGAGACCCAGTACTTC
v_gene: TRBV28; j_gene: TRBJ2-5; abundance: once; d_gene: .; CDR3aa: CASSLSGNGGETQYF; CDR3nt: TGTGCCAGCAGTTTATCAGGGAATGGTGGAGAGACCCAGTACTTC
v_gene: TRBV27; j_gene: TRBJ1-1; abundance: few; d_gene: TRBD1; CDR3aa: CASSPQTGGPFREKTEAFF; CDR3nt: TGTGCCAGCAGTCCGCAGACAGGGGGGCCATTTAGAGAGAAAACTGAAGCTTTCTTT
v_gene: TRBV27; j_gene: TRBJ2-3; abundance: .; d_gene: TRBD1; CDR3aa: CASSLTGGLSTDTQYF; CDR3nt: TGTGCCAGCAGTTTAACAGGGGGCCTTAGCACAGATACGCAGTATTTT
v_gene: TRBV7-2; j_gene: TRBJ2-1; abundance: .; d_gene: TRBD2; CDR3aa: CASSSSRTSGEAWFF; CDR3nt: TGTGCCAGCAGCTCTTCACGGACTAGCGGGGAAGCATGGTTCTTC
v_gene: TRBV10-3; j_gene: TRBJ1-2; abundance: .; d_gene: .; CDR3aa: CAISVGAYGYTF; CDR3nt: TGTGCCATCAGTGTGGGGGCTTATGGCTACACCTTC
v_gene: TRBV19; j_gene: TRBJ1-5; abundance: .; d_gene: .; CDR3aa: CASSIVDINQPQHF; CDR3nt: TGTGCCAGTAGTATAGTAGATATCAATCAGCCCCAGCATTTT
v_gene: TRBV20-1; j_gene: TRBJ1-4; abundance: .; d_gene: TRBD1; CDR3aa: CSASLPTYPRQGLSLELFF; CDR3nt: TGCAGTGCTAGTTTACCCACATACCCGAGACAGGGACTCTCGTTAGAACTGTTTTTT
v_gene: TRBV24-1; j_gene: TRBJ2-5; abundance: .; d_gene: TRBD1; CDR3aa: CATSDFRAGGSRQARETQYF; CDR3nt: TGTGCCACCAGTGATTTTAGGGCAGGGGGCTCGAGACAGGCCCGGGAGACCCAGTACTTC
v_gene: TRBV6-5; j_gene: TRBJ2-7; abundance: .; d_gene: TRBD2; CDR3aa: CASSSGTRAEQYF; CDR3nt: TGTGCCAGCAGCTCCGGGACTAGGGCCGAGCAGTACTTC
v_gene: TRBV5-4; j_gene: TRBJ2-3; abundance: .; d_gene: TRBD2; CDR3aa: CASSLNPAGGDTQYF; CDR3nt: TGTGCCAGCAGCTTGAATCCAGCGGGGGGAGATACGCAGTATTTT
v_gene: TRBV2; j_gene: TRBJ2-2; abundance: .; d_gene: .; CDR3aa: CASNTDSPLFF; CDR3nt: TGTGCCAGCAATACAGACAGCCCGCTGTTTTTT
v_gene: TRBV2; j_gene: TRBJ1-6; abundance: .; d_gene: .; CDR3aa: CASKVGGGYNSPLHF; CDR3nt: TGTGCCAGCAAGGTGGGGGGGGGCTATAATTCACCCCTCCACTTT
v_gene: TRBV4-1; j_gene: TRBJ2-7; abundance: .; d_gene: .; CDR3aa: CASRHTGKTYEQYF; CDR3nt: TGCGCCAGCAGACACACAGGGAAAACCTACGAGCAGTACTTC
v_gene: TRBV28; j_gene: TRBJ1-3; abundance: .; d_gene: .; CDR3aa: CASSDTGLSGNTIYF; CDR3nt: TGTGCCAGCAGTGATACAGGGTTATCTGGAAACACCATATATTTT
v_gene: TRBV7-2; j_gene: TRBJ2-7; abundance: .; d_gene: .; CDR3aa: CASSSTLQVEQYF; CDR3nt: TGTGCCAGCAGCTCCACGCTCCAGGTCGAGCAGTACTTC
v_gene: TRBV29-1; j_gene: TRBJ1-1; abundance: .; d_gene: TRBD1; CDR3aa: CSAIKQGAEAFF; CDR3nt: TGCAGCGCCATTAAACAGGGGGCCGAAGCTTTCTTT
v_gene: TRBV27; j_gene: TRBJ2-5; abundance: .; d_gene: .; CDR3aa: CASSEKEGETQYF; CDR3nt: TGTGCCAGCAGCGAGAAAGAGGGAGAGACCCAGTACTTC
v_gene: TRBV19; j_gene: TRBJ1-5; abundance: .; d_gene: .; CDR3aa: CASSIGWGVSNQPQHF; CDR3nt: TGTGCCAGTAGTATAGGGTGGGGAGTCAGCAATCAGCCCCAGCATTTT
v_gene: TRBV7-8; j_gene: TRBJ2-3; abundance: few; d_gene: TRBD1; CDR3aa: CASSPPGQGPPGPTDTQYF; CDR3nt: TGTGCCAGCAGCCCTCCGGGACAGGGGCCCCCGGGGCCCACAGATACGCAGTATTTT
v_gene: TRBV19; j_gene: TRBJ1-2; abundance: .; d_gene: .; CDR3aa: CASSIAAQRGYTF; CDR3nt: TGTGCCAGTAGTATCGCGGCCCAGAGGGGCTACACCTTC
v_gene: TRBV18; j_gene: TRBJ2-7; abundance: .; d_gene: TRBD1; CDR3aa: CASSTPDRGHEQYF; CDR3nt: TGTGCCAGCTCAACCCCGGACAGGGGCCACGAGCAGTACTTC
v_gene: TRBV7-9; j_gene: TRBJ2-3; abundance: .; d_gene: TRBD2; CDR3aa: CASALGASGNTQYF; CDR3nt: TGTGCCAGCGCCCTGGGGGCTAGCGGGAATACGCAGTATTTT
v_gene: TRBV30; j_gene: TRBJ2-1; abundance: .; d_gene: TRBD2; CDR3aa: CAWSVFQPEAGVPLGYNEQFF; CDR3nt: TGTGCCTGGAGTGTATTCCAGCCGGAGGCGGGAGTGCCGTTGGGGTACAATGAGCAGTTCTTC
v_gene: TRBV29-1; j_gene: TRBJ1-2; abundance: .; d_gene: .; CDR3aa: CSVETTVYGYTF; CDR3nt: TGCAGCGTTGAAACGACAGTCTATGGCTACACCTTC
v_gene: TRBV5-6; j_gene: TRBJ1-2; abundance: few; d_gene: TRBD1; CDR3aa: CASSSWTGDGYTF; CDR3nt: TGTGCCAGCAGCTCATGGACAGGGGATGGCTACACCTTC
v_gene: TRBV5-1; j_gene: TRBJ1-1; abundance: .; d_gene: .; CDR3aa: CASSLRGANTEAFF; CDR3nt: TGCGCCAGCAGCTTGCGGGGAGCGAACACTGAAGCTTTCTTT
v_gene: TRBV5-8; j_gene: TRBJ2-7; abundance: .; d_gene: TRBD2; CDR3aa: CASRPRTSGLGEQYF; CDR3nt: TGTGCCAGCAGACCGAGGACTAGCGGTCTAGGAGAGCAGTACTTC
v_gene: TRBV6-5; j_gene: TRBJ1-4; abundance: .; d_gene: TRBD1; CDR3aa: CASSLTGVNEKLFF; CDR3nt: TGTGCCAGCAGCCTGACAGGGGTTAATGAAAAACTGTTTTTT
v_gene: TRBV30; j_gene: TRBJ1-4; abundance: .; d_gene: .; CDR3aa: CAWSVGQGFAKLFF; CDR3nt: TGTGCCTGGAGTGTTGGGCAGGGGTTCGCAAAACTGTTTTTT
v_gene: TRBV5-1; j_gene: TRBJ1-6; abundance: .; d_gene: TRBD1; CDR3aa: CASRREEGNRGNPLHF; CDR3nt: TGCGCCAGCCGCCGAGAGGAGGGGAACAGGGGAAACCCCCTCCACTTT
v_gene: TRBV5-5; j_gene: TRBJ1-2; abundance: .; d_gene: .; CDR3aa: CASSLVVGSGYTF; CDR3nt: TGTGCCAGCAGCTTGGTGGTCGGGAGTGGCTACACCTTC
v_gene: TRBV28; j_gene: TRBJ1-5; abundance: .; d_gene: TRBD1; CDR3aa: CASRVGVLRQGRSNQPQHF; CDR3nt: TGTGCCAGCAGGGTCGGCGTCCTCCGACAGGGGCGCAGCAATCAGCCCCAGCATTTT
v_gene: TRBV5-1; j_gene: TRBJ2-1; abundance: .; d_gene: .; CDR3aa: CASSLGGMAFGNEQFF; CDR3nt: TGCGCCAGCAGCTTGGGCGGGATGGCATTTGGCAATGAGCAGTTCTTC
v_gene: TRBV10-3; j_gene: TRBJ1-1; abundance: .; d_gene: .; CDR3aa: CAISGIGGKGAEAFF; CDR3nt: TGTGCCATCAGTGGGATTGGAGGGAAAGGGGCTGAAGCTTTCTTT